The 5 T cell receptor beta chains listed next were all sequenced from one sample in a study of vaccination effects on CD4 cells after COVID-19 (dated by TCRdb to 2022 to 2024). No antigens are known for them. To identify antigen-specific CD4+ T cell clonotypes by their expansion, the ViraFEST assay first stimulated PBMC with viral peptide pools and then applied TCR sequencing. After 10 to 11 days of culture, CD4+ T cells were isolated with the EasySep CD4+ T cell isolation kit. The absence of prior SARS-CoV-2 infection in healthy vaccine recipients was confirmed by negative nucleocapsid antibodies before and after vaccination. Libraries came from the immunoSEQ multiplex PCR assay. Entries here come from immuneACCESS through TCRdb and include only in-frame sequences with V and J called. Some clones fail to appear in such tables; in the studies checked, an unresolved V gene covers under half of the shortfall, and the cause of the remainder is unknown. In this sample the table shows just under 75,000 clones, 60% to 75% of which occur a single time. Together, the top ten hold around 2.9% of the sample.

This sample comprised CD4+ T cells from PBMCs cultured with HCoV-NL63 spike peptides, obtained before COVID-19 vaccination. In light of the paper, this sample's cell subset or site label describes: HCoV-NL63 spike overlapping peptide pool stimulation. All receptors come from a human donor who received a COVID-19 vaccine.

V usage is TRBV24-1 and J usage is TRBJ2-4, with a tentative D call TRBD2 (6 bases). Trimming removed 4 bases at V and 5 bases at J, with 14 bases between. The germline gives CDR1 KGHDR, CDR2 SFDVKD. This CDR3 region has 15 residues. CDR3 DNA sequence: TGTGCCACCAGTGAACCAGGGACTGGTCAAAACATTCAGTACTTC. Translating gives CATSEPGTGQNIQYF.

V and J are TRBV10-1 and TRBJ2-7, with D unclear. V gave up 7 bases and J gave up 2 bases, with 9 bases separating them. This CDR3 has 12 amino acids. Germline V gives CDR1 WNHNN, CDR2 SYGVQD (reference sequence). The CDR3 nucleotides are TGCGCCAGCAACCCGGGCACCTACGAGCAGTACGTC. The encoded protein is CASNPGTYEQYV.

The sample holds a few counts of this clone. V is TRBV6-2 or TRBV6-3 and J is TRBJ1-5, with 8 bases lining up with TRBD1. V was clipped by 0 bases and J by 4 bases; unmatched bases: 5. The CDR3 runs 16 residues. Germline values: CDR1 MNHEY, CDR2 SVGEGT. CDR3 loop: CASSYSSWTGNQPQHF. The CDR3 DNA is TGTGCCAGCAGTTACTCCTCGTGGACAGGGAATCAGCCCCAGCATTTT.

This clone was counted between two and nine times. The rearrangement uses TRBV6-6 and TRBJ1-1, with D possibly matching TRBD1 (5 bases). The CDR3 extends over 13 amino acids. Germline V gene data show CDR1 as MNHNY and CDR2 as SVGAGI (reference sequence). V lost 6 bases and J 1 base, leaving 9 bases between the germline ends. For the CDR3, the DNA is TGTGCCAGCAGGGACACATCGAACACTGAAGCTTTCTTT. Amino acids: CASRDTSNTEAFF.

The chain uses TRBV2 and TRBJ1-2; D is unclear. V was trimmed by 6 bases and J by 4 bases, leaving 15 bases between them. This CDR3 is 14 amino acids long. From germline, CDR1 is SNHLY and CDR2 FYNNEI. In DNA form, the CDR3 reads TGTGCCAGCAGGGTTGGGCCAGACACCTATGGCTACACCTTC. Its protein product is CASRVGPDTYGYTF.